This is a list of T cell receptor beta chains from one sample in a study of blood T cell repertoires in COVID-19. The method was immunoSEQ multiplex PCR; TCRdb's version includes in-frame clones alone and lacks a portion of them. The sample includes 200,000 to 250,000 clones, 84% of them seen just once. The specimen sequenced was PBMCs or T cells enriched from blood (not recorded which). These receptors came from a man aged 55 to 69 who had recovered from COVID-19. Each CDR3 is given with its conserved first and last residue. Each record gives: J gene, clone size, D gene, V gene, CDR3 protein, CDR3 DNA. The D gene is left open where the match is weak. Where a row states a size, it is once, few, many or the class of an expanded clone; other rows omit it.

>TRBJ1-5|NA|NA|TRBV7-2
CASSSRQAGSNQPQHF
TGTGCCAGCAGCTCCCGACAAGCTGGGAGCAATCAGCCCCAGCATTTT
>TRBJ1-1|NA|NA|TRBV15
CATSSLTVNTEAFF
TGTGCCACCAGCAGCCTTACAGTGAACACTGAAGCTTTCTTT
>TRBJ1-1|few|NA|TRBV11-3
CASSLDPQWGKNTEAFF
TGTGCCAGCAGCTTAGACCCCCAGTGGGGCAAGAACACTGAAGCTTTCTTT
>TRBJ1-1|NA|NA|TRBV5-4
CASSLDRNTEAFF
TGTGCCAGCAGCTTGGACAGGAACACTGAAGCTTTCTTT
>TRBJ1-4|once|TRBD1|TRBV2
CASSEVGQGGEKLFF
TGTGCCAGCAGTGAAGTGGGACAGGGAGGTGAAAAACTGTTTTTT
>TRBJ2-1|NA|TRBD2|TRBV5-8
CASSRTSGGVYEQFF
TGTGCCAGCAGCCGGACTAGCGGGGGGGTCTATGAGCAGTTCTTC
>TRBJ1-2|NA|NA|TRBV9
CASSGPRGYTF
TGTGCCAGCAGCGGTCCACGGGGCTACACCTTC
>TRBJ2-1|NA|TRBD1|TRBV18
CASSPAGGPHNEQFF
TGTGCCAGCTCACCGGCAGGGGGCCCCCACAATGAGCAGTTCTTC
>TRBJ1-5|NA|TRBD1|TRBV19
CASSPGTGVGQPQHF
TGTGCCAGTAGCCCCGGGACAGGGGTTGGTCAGCCCCAGCATTTT
>TRBJ2-7|NA|TRBD1|TRBV9
CASSVGTPSRTGSYEQYF
TGTGCCAGCAGCGTAGGGACCCCCAGTAGGACAGGCTCCTACGAGCAGTACTTC